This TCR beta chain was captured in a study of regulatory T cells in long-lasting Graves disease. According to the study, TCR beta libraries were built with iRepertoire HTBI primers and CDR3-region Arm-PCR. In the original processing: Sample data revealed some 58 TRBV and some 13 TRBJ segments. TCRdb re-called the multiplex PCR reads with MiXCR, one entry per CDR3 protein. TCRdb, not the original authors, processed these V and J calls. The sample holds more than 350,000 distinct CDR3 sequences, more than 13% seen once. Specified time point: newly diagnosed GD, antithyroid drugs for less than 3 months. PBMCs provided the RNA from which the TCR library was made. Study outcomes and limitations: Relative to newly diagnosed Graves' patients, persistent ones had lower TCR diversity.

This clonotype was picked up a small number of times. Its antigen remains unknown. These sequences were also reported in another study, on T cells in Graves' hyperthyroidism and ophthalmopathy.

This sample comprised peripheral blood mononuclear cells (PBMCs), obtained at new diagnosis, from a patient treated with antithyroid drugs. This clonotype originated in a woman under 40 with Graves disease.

The CDR3 coding sequence is TGTGCCAGCAGCCAAGATCTAGGACAGGGTATCCCTGAAGCTTTCTTT. This translates into CASSQDLGQGIPEAFF. This chain uses TRBV14 with TRBJ1-1; TRBD1 matches 8 bases. Germline CDR1 SGHDN, CDR2 FVKESK. V lost 0 bases to trimming and J lost 6 bases; unmatched junction nucleotides: 9. This CDR3 contains 16 residues.